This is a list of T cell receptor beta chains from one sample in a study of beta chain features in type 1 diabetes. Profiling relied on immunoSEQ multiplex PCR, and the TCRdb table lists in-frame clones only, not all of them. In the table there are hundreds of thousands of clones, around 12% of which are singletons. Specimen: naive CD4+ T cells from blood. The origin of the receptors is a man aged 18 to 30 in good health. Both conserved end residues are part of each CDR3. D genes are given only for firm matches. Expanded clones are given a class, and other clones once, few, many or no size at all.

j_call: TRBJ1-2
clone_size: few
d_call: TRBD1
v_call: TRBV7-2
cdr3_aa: CASRPGTAYGYTF
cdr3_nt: TGTGCCAGCAGACCCGGGACAGCCTATGGCTACACCTTC

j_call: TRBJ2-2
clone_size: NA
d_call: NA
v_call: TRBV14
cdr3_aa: CASSQESRGGTGELFF
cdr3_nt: TGTGCCAGCAGCCAAGAGTCCAGGGGTGGCACCGGGGAGCTGTTTTTT

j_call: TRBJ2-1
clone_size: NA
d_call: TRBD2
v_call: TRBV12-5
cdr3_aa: CASGLERGPYNEQFF
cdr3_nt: TGTGCTAGTGGTTTGGAGCGGGGCCCCTACAATGAGCAGTTCTTC

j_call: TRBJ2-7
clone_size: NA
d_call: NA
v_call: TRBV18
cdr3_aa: CASSLVLGDSYEQYF
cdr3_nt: TGTGCCAGCTCCCTGGTGCTAGGGGATTCCTACGAGCAGTACTTC

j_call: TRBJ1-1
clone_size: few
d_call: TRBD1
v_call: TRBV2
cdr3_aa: CASRDRGNTEAFF
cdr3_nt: TGTGCCAGCAGAGACAGGGGGAACACTGAAGCTTTCTTT

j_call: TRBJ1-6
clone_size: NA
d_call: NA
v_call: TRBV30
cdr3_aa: CAWTPGVGNFSPLHF
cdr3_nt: TGTGCCTGGACCCCAGGGGTAGGGAACTTCTCACCCCTCCACTTT

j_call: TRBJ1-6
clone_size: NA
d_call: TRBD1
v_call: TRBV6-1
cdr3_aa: CASSAVGQGANSPNSPLHF
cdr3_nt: TGTGCCAGCAGTGCCGTGGGACAGGGGGCTAATTCCCCTAATTCACCCCTCCACTTT

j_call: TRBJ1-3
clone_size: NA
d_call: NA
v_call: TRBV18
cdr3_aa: CASSPQGVNSGNTIYF
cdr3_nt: TGTGCCAGCTCACCTCAAGGGGTTAACTCTGGAAACACCATATATTTT

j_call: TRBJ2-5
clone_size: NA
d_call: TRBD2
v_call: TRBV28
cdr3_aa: CASRSGGGEETQYF
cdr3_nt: TGTGCCAGCCGTTCTGGCGGGGGGGAAGAGACCCAGTACTTC

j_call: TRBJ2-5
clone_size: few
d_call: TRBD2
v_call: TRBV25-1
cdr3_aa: CASTPRLAGAETQYF
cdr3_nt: TGTGCCAGCACCCCCCGACTAGCGGGGGCTGAGACCCAGTACTTC

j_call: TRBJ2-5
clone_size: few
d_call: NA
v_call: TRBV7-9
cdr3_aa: CASSLGLGGMGKETQYF
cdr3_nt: TGTGCCAGCAGCTTAGGCCTCGGAGGTATGGGCAAAGAGACCCAGTACTTC

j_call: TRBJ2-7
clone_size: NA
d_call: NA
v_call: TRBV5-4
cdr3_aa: CASSLVGQGRQYF
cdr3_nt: TGTGCCAGCAGCTTGGTCGGGCAGGGGAGGCAGTACTTC

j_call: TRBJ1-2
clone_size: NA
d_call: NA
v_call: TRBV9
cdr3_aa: CASSLHLPGNYGYTF
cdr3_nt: TGTGCCAGCAGCCTCCACCTCCCAGGGAACTATGGCTACACCTTC

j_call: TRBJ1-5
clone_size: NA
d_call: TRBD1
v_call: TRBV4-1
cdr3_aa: CASSHATGGDGNQPQHF
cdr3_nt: TGCGCCAGCAGCCACGCGACAGGGGGCGACGGCAATCAGCCCCAGCATTTT

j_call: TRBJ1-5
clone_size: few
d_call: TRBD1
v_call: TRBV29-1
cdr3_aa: CSVIQGLGQPQHF
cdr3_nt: TGCAGCGTTATACAGGGGCTAGGTCAGCCCCAGCATTTT

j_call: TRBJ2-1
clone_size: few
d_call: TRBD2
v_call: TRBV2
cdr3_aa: CASIFGTSGGVVNEQFF
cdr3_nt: TGTGCCAGCATTTTTGGGACTAGCGGGGGAGTGGTAAATGAGCAGTTCTTC

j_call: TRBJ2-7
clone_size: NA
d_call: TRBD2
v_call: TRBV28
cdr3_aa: CASSPSGSSYEQYF
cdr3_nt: TGTGCCAGCAGTCCTAGCGGGAGCTCCTACGAGCAGTACTTC

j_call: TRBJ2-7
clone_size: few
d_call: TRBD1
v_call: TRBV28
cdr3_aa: CASSALRDRDYEQYF
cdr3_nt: TGTGCCAGCAGTGCCCTAAGGGACAGGGACTACGAGCAGTACTTC

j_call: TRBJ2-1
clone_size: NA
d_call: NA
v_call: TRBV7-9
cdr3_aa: CASNPSGLRYNEQFF
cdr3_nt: TGTGCCAGCAACCCCTCGGGACTGCGTTACAATGAGCAGTTCTTC

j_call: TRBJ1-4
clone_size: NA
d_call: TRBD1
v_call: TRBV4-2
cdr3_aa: CASSLRDRGPTNEKLFF
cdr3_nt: TGTGCCAGCAGCCTCCGGGACAGGGGGCCAACTAATGAAAAACTGTTTTTT

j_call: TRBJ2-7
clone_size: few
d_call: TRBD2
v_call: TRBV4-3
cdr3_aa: CASRQTSGTYEQYF
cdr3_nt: TGCGCCAGCAGACAAACTAGCGGAACCTACGAGCAGTACTTC

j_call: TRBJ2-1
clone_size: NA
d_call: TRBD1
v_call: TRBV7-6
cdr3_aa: CASSSQGAAYNEQFF
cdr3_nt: TGTGCCAGCAGCTCACAGGGGGCGGCCTACAATGAGCAGTTCTTC

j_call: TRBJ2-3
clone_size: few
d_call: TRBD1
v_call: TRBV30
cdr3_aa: CAWSVGQGLGTDTQYF
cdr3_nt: TGTGCCTGGAGTGTAGGACAGGGCCTTGGCACAGATACGCAGTATTTT

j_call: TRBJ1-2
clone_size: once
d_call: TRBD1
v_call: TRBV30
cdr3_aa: CAWSYKQGGRGGYTF
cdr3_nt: TGTGCCTGGAGTTATAAACAGGGGGGACGGGGTGGCTACACCTTC

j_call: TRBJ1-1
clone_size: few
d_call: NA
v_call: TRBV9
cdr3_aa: CASSVAAGAYTEAFF
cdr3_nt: TGTGCCAGCAGCGTAGCCGCGGGCGCGTACACTGAAGCTTTCTTT

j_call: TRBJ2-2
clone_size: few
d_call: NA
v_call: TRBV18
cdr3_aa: CASSPQQGSNTGELFF
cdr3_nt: TGTGCCAGCTCACCTCAACAGGGTTCCAACACCGGGGAGCTGTTTTTT

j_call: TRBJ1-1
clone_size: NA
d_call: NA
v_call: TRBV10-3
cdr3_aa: CAISIKDRTEAFF
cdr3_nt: TGTGCCATCAGCATCAAAGACAGGACTGAAGCTTTCTTT

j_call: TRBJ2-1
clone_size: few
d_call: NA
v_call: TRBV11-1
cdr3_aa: CASSPRLAYNEQFF
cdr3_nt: TGTGCCAGCAGCCCCCGACTAGCCTACAATGAGCAGTTCTTC

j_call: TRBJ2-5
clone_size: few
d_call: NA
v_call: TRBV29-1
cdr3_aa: CSVKGGAGGETQYF
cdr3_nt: TGCAGCGTCAAGGGGGGGGCCGGGGGAGAGACCCAGTACTTC

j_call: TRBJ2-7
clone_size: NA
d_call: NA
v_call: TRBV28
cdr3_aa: CASSPPGTLYEQYF
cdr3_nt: TGTGCCAGCAGTCCCCCCGGGACACTCTACGAGCAGTACTTC

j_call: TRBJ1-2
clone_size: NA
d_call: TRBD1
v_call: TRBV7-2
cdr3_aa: CASSSGGFWGYTF
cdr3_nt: TGTGCCAGCAGCTCAGGGGGGTTTTGGGGCTACACCTTC

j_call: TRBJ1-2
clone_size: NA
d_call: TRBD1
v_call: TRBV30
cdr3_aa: CAWKGVQGAFGYTF
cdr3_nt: TGTGCCTGGAAAGGTGTACAGGGGGCTTTTGGCTACACCTTC

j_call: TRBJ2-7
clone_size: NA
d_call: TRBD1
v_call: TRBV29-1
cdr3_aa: CSVGVGQGTYEQYF
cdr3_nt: TGCAGCGTTGGGGTTGGACAGGGGACCTACGAGCAGTACTTC

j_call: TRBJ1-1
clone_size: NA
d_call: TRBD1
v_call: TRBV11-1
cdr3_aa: CASSLYRGMNTEAFF
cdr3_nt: TGTGCCAGCAGCCTTTACAGGGGCATGAACACTGAAGCTTTCTTT

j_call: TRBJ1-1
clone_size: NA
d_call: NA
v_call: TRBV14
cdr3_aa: CASSQVQGTEAFF
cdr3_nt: TGTGCCAGCAGCCAAGTACAGGGAACTGAAGCTTTCTTT

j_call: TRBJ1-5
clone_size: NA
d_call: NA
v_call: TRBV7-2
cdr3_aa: CASSPDSNNQPQHF
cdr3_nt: TGTGCCAGCAGCCCGGACAGTAACAATCAGCCCCAGCATTTT

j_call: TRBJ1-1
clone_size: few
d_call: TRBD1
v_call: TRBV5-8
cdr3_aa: CASSPGQAVAAEAFF
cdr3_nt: TGTGCCAGCAGCCCCGGACAGGCCGTCGCCGCTGAAGCTTTCTTT

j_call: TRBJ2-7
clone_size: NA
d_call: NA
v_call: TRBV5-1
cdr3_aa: CASSSTTYEQYF
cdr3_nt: TGCGCCAGCAGCTCGACTACCTACGAGCAGTACTTC

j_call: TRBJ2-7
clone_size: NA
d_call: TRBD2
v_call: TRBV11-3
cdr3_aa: CASSISSGGAYEQYF
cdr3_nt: TGTGCCAGCAGCATATCTAGCGGGGGGGCCTACGAGCAGTACTTC

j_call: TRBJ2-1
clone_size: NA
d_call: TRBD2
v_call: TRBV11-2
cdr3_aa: CASSLTSGGPEQFF
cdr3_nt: TGTGCCAGCAGCTTAACTAGCGGGGGGCCTGAGCAGTTCTTC

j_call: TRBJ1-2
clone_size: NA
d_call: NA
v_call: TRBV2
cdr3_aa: CASPPRRSYGYTF
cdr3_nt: TGTGCCAGCCCCCCCAGACGGAGCTATGGCTACACCTTC

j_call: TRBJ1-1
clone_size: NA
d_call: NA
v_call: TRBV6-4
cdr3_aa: CASSENRGVGTEAFF
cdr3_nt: TGTGCCAGCAGTGAAAATAGGGGCGTGGGCACTGAAGCTTTCTTT

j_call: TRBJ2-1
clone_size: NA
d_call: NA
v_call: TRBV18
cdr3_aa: CASSPPTAGYNEQFF
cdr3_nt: TGTGCCAGCTCACCACCGACCGCGGGCTACAATGAGCAGTTCTTC

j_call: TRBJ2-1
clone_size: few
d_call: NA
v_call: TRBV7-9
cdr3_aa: CASSLRDSHEQFF
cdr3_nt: TGTGCCAGCAGCTTACGGGATTCCCATGAGCAGTTCTTC

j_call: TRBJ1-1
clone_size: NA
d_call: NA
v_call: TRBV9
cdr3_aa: CASTPEGMGTEAFF
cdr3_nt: TGTGCCAGCACTCCGGAGGGGATGGGAACTGAAGCTTTCTTT

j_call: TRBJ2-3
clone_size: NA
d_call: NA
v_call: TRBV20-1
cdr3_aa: CSARDRDTQYF
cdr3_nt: TGCAGTGCTAGGGACAGAGATACGCAGTATTTT

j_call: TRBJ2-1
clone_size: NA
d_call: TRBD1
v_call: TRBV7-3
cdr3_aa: CASSPGQGWYEQFF
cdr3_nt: TGTGCCAGCAGCCCGGGACAGGGATGGTATGAGCAGTTCTTC